Below are 9 T cell receptor beta chains sequenced from a single sample in a study of PD-1 blockade in classical Hodgkin lymphoma. Here immunoSEQ multiplex PCR was the method, and the copy in TCRdb shows in-frame clones only, minus some. The table includes roughly 13,000 clones, approximately 91% detected once. Following autologous stem cell transplantation, relapse occurred in every patient, and exposure to brentuximab vedotin varied. Here the sequenced sample was peripheral blood mononuclear cells (PBMCs), taken at baseline. These receptors all come from a human donor with classical Hodgkin lymphoma.

V is TRBV29-1 and J is TRBJ1-1; D is ambiguous. The germline CDR1 and CDR2 sequences are SQVTM and ANQGSEA. V dropped 4 bases and J dropped 0 bases, with 12 bases sitting between them. The CDR3 sequence is 14 residues long. The DNA for the CDR3 is TGCAGCGTTGCCCTTCAGGCCATGAACACTGAAGCTTTCTTT. Encoded protein: CSVALQAMNTEAFF.

This clone was seen a few times. The chain couples TRBV27 to TRBJ2-3, with D uncertain. V was cut by 2 bases and J by 2 bases, with 8 bases left in between. CDR1 is MNHEY, CDR2 SMNVEV, per germline (reference sequence). This CDR3 comprises 14 residues. The CDR3 reads CASSLGLLTDTQYF. CDR3 bases: TGTGCCAGCAGTTTAGGCCTTCTCACAGATACGCAGTATTTT.

The V call is TRBV27, the J call TRBJ2-7; 11 bases agree with TRBD2. CDR1 and CDR2 (germline): MNHEY, SMNVEV (reference sequence). CDR3 length equals 16 residues. The ends lost 6 bases at V and 1 base at J; junction bases unmatched: 8. The CDR3 is CASRLAGGQTSYEQYF. Here the CDR3 DNA reads TGTGCCAGCAGGCTAGCGGGGGGACAAACTTCCTACGAGCAGTACTTC.

This rearrangement joins TRBV7-9 to TRBJ1-1; 11 bases are shared with TRBD1. The CDR3 totals 15 residues. Germline V lookup: CDR1 SEHNR, CDR2 FQNEAQ (reference sequence). The ends lost 5 bases at V and 3 bases at J; junction bases unmatched: 5. The CDR3 here is CASSGRTGGYTEAFF. CDR3 DNA: TGTGCCAGCAGCGGAAGGACAGGGGGCTACACTGAAGCTTTCTTT.

This clone was counted a single time. The gene calls are TRBV5-1 and TRBJ2-3; 7 nucleotides match TRBD1. The CDR3 extends over 14 amino acids. The germline V gene has CDR1 SGHRS and CDR2 YFSETQ. V shed 4 bases and J 2 bases; nucleotides not matched to a gene: 4. The CDR3 loop is CASSRTGATDTQYF. CDR3 nucleotides: TGCGCCAGCAGCCGTACAGGGGCCACAGATACGCAGTATTTT.

The chain carries TRBV10-3 and TRBJ1-1; 7 positions match TRBD1. V lost 6 bases to trimming and J lost 4 bases; unmatched junction nucleotides: 5. Germline V gives CDR1 ENHRY, CDR2 SYGVKD. The CDR3 spans 13 residues. For the CDR3, the DNA is TGTGCCATCAGAGACAGGGAGGGCACTGAAGCTTTCTTT. Translation gives CAIRDREGTEAFF.

The V and J genes are TRBV5-1 and TRBJ1-4; D not resolved. In germline, CDR1 is SGHRS, CDR2 YFSETQ. This CDR3 has 13 amino acids. V lost 7 bases and J lost 8, with 15 bases in between. CDR3 DNA: TGCGCCAGCGGAGAAACTGGACGGGAAAAACTGTTTTTT. This encodes CASGETGREKLFF.

The gene calls are TRBV6-1 and TRBJ1-4; D may be TRBD1 (5 bases). Germline CDR1 and CDR2: MNHNS and SASEGT. The germline V and J ends were trimmed by 5 bases and 5 bases, with 12 bases remaining between them. This CDR3 contains 14 residues. CDR3 DNA sequence: TGTGCCAGCAGTCCAGGGCCAGCGAATGAAAAACTGTTTTTT. Translated: CASSPGPANEKLFF.

This chain joins TRBV19 and TRBJ1-5; D remains ambiguous. V lost 9 bases and J lost 3, with 15 bases in between. The CDR3 loop spans 14 amino acids. Germline assignment: CDR1 LNHDA and CDR2 SQIVND (reference sequence). This CDR3 reads CASAVRVPNQPQHF. As DNA, the CDR3 is TGTGCCAGCGCCGTTCGGGTGCCCAATCAGCCCCAGCATTTT.